This TCR beta chain was recorded in a study of blood T cells in healthy people across ages. Broader study findings: Percentage of naive T cells showed a strong correlation with TCR beta diversity. What prevented conclusive comparison of naive and antigen-experienced cells was that PBMCs were unsorted.

As for this clonotype: Its antigen remains unknown.

A sample-barcoded 5' primer and a J-beta primer mix were used in a second PCR of roughly 7 to 11 cycles. In TCRdb, the 5' RACE reads were re-called with MiXCR into one record per CDR3 protein. Found here are around 500,000 distinct CDR3 sequences, roughly 43% of them singletons; the top ten hold about 26%. Input material: blood. The receptor comes from a man at least 80 years old in good health.

DNA for the CDR3: TGTGCCAGCAACCTTTGGACTAGCGGGGGGCTTACCTCTGGGGCCAACGTCCTGACTTTC. This codes for CASNLWTSGGLTSGANVLTF. V and J are TRBV12-3 or TRBV12-4 and TRBJ2-6; TRBD2 agrees at 14 bases. This CDR3 contains 20 residues. Trimming removed 7 bases from V and 0 bases from J; junction bases left unmatched: 11.